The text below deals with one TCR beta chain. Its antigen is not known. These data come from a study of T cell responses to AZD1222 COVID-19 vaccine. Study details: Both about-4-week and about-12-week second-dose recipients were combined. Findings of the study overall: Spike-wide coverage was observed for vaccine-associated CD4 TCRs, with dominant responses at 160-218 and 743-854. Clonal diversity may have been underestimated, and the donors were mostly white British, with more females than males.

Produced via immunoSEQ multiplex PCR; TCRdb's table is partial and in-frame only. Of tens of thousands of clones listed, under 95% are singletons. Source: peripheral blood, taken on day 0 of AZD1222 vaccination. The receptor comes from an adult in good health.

CDR3 protein: CASSLIHLGQNYGYTF. The CDR3 DNA is TGTGCCAGCAGTTTGATACATCTCGGACAGAACTATGGCTACACCTTC. The chain has TRBV28 and TRBJ1-2; D may be TRBD1 (6 bases). Looked up from germline, CDR1 is MDHEN and CDR2 is SYDVKM. The CDR3 is 16 amino acids. V lost 3 bases to trimming and J lost 2 bases, with 16 bases between them.